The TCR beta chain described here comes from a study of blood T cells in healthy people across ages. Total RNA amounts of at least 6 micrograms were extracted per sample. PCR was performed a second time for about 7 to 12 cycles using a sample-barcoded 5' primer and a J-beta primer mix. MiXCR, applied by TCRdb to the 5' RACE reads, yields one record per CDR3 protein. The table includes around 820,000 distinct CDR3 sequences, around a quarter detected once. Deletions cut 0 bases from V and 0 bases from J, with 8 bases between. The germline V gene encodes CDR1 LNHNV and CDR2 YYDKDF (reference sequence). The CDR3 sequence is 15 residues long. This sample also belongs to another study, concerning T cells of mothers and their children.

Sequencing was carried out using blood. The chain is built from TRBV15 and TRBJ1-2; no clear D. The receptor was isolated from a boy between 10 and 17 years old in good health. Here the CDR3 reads CATSREGRANYGYTF. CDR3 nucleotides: TGTGCCACCAGCAGAGAGGGAAGAGCTAACTATGGCTACACCTTC.